Listed here is a single T cell receptor beta chain. What it binds is unknown. Sequencing was performed with immunoSEQ multiplex PCR; in TCRdb, only in-frame clones are kept and a portion is missing. The sample yields about 400,000 clones, roughly 90% seen once. The sample is drawn from a study of Ad26.COV2.S vaccination and SARS-CoV-2 variants. General study points: After vaccination, substantial breadth of spike-specific CD8+ and CD4+ responses was reported.

This CDR3 spans 19 amino acids. Germline trimming cut 4 bases from V and 3 bases from J; bases unmatched to any gene: 14. Germline assignment: CDR1 SEHNR and CDR2 FQNEAQ (reference sequence). Treatment specified: around 19 received Ad26.COV2.S at low or high dose, single or two shots; about 5 received placebo; per-sample allocation not given. Samples were taken on day 63 after the first vaccine or placebo injection. This chain connects TRBV7-9 to TRBJ2-2, with 10 bases matching TRBD2. This TCR derives from a person between 18 and 60 years old who received the Ad26.COV2.S COVID-19 vaccine or a placebo. The sequencing used peripheral blood, collected in a trial of Ad26.COV2.S vaccine versus placebo. The CDR3 loop is CASSSRRSSGGYHTGELFF. CDR3 coding DNA: TGTGCCAGCAGCTCACGGCGGAGTAGCGGGGGGTACCACACCGGGGAGCTGTTTTTT.